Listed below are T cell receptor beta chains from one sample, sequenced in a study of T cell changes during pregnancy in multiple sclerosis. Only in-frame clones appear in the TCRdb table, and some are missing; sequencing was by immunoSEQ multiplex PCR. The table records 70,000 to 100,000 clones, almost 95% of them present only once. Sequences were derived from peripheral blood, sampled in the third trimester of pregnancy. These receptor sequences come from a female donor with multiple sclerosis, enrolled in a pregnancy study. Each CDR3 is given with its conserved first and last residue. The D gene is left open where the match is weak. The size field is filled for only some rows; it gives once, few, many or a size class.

CASRQGAAVEQYF	TGTGCCAGCAGGCAGGGGGCCGCCGTCGAGCAGTACTTC	TRBV6-5	TRBD1	-	TRBJ2-7
CASSFGTGTGYTF	TGTGCCAGCAGCTTCGGGACAGGGACAGGCTACACCTTC	TRBV5-8	TRBD1	-	TRBJ1-2
CASSLARFTGGATDTQYF	TGTGCCAGCAGCTTAGCCCGGTTCACAGGGGGCGCGACAGATACGCAGTATTTT	TRBV7-8	TRBD1	-	TRBJ2-3
CAWISGINEQYF	TGTGCCTGGATTAGCGGGATAAACGAGCAGTACTTC	TRBV30	TRBD2	-	TRBJ2-7
CASSFSRGTGELFF	TGTGCCAGTAGTTTTAGCAGGGGAACCGGGGAGCTGTTTTTT	TRBV19	-	-	TRBJ2-2
CASTREPYNEQFF	TGTGCCAGCACCCGGGAGCCGTACAATGAGCAGTTCTTC	TRBV9	-	-	TRBJ2-1
CASSVAGGYEQYF	TGCGCCAGCAGTGTTGCCGGGGGCTACGAGCAGTACTTC	TRBV10-2	-	-	TRBJ2-7
CASKTEPLLNTEAFF	TGCGCCAGCAAGACTGAGCCATTACTGAACACTGAAGCTTTCTTT	TRBV5-1	-	few	TRBJ1-1
CASSPLTSQETQYF	TGTGCCAGCAGTCCCCTCACATCCCAAGAGACCCAGTACTTC	TRBV27	-	-	TRBJ2-5
CASSSRDRDTEAFF	TGTGCCAGCTCATCCCGGGACAGGGACACTGAAGCTTTCTTT	TRBV18	TRBD1	-	TRBJ1-1
CASSPPDRVYTEAFF	TGTGCCAGCAGCCCCCCGGACAGGGTATACACTGAAGCTTTCTTT	TRBV7-9	TRBD1	once	TRBJ1-1
CASSEFLAGMGEQYF	TGTGCCAGCAGTGAGTTCCTAGCGGGTATGGGCGAGCAGTACTTC	TRBV2	TRBD2	-	TRBJ2-7
CASSIRTSGRSSYEQYF	TGTGCCAGTAGTATCCGGACTAGCGGGAGGAGCTCCTACGAGCAGTACTTC	TRBV19	TRBD2	-	TRBJ2-7
CASSLTPGGSGNEQFF	TGTGCCAGCAGCTTAACCCCGGGGGGGAGTGGGAATGAGCAGTTCTTC	TRBV7-9	TRBD2	-	TRBJ2-1
CASSPRSYNEQFF	TGTGCCAGCAGCCCGCGCTCCTACAATGAGCAGTTCTTC	TRBV11-1	-	-	TRBJ2-1
CASSLWSGLNTEAFF	TGCGCCAGCAGCTTGTGGTCAGGCCTGAACACTGAAGCTTTCTTT	TRBV5-1	-	few	TRBJ1-1
CASSRTSYNEQFF	TGTGCCAGCAGTCGGACATCCTACAATGAGCAGTTCTTC	TRBV6-4	-	-	TRBJ2-1
CASSYPPRYEKLFF	TGTGCCAGCAGTTATCCCCCGCGATATGAAAAACTGTTTTTT	TRBV6-6	-	once	TRBJ1-4
CASSVDPGIYNEQFF	TGTGCCAGCAGCGTAGACCCGGGGATTTACAATGAGCAGTTCTTC	TRBV9	-	-	TRBJ2-1
CATSRDVEIGQETQYF	TGTGCCACCAGCAGAGATGTGGAGATAGGACAAGAGACCCAGTACTTC	TRBV15	-	-	TRBJ2-5
CASSQDRGYNEQFF	TGCGCCAGCAGCCAAGACAGGGGTTACAATGAGCAGTTCTTC	TRBV4-3	-	-	TRBJ2-1
CSVAGLAGDIEQYF	TGCAGCGTTGCGGGACTAGCGGGAGATATCGAGCAGTACTTC	TRBV29-1	TRBD2	-	TRBJ2-7